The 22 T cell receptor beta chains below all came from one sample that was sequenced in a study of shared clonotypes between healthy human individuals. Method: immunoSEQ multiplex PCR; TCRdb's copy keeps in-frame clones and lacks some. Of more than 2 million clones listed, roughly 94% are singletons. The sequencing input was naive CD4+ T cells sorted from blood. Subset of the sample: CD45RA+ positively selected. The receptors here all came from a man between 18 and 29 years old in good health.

The CDR3 DNA sequence: TGTGCAAGTCGCTTAGCGGCGGGACACCAAGAGGGGGACGCTAGCAATCAGCCCCAGCATTTT. As protein: CASRLAAGHQEGDASNQPQHF. This chain uses TRBV12-2 with TRBJ1-5. TRBV12-2 is a listed pseudogene. The CDR3 has 21 amino acids.

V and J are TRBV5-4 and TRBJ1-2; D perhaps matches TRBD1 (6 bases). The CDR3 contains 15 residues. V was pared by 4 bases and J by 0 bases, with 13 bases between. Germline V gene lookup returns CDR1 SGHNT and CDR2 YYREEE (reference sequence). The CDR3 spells CASSPTGAPNYGYTF. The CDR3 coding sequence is TGTGCCAGCAGCCCGACGGGGGCTCCTAACTATGGCTACACCTTC.

This CDR3 reads CASSETRGRVTDTQYF. The CDR3 nucleotides read TGTGCCAGCAGTGAAACTCGTGGCAGAGTCACAGATACGCAGTATTTT. The chain recombines TRBV2 with TRBJ2-3; D unresolved. The CDR3 has 16 amino acids. From germline, CDR1 is SNHLY and CDR2 FYNNEI. V was clipped by 2 bases and J by 2 bases, with 14 bases between them.

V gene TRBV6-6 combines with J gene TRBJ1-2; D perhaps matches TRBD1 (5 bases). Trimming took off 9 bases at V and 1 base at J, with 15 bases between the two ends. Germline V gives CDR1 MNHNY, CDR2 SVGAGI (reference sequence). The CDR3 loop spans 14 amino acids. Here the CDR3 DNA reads TGTGCCAGTGGGGCGGCGGTTGATAACTATGGCTACACCTTC. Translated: CASGAAVDNYGYTF.

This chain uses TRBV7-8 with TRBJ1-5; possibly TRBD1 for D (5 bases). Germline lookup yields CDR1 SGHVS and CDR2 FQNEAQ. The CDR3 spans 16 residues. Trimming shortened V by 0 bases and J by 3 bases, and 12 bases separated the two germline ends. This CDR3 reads CASSLAGTQVNQPQHF. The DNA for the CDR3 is TGTGCCAGCAGCTTAGCTGGGACCCAAGTCAATCAGCCCCAGCATTTT.

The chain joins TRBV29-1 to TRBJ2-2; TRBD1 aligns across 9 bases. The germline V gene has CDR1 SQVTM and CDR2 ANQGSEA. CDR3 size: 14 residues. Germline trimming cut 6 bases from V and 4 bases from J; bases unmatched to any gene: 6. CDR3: CSVGQGLVTGELFF. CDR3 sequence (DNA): TGCAGCGTCGGACAGGGGCTCGTCACCGGGGAGCTGTTTTTT.

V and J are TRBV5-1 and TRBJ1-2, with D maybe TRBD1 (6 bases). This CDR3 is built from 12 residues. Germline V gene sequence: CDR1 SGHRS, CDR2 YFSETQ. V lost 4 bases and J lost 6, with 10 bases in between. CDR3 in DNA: TGCGCCAGCAGCCCAGGGGTGGATGGCTACACCTTC. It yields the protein CASSPGVDGYTF. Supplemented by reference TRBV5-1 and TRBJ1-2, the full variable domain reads KAGVTQTPRYLIKTRGQQVTLSCSPISGHRSVSWYQQTPGQGLQFLFEYFSETQRNKGNFPGRFSGRQFSNSRSEMNVSTLELGDSALYLCASSPGVDGYTFGSGTRLTVV.

The CDR3 here is CASSLRQGADEQFF. The CDR3 DNA sequence: TGCGCCAGCAGCTTGCGACAGGGGGCGGATGAGCAGTTCTTC. This chain links TRBV5-1 with TRBJ2-1; 10 positions match TRBD1. J gave up 8 bases and V 1 base, and 3 bases lay outside the gene matches. The CDR3 is 14 residues long. The germline V gene has CDR1 SGHRS and CDR2 YFSETQ.

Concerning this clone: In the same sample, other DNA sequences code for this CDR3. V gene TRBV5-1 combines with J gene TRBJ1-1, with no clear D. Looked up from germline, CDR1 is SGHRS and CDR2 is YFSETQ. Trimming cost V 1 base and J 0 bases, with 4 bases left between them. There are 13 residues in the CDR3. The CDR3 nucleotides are TGCGCCAGCAGCTTGAGTTTGAACACTGAAGCTTTCTTT. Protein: CASSLSLNTEAFF.

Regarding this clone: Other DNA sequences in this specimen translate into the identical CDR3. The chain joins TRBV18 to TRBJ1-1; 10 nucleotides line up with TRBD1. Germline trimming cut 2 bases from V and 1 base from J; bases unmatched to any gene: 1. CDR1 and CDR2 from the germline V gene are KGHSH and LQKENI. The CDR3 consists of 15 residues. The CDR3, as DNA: TGTGCCAGCTCACCAGGGACAGGGGCGAACACTGAAGCTTTCTTT. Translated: CASSPGTGANTEAFF.

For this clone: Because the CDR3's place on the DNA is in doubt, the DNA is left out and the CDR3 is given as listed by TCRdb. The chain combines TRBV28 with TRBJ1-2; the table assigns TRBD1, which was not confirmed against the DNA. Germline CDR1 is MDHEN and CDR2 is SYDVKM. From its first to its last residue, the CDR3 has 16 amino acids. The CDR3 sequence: CASSLWTRSPNYGYTF.

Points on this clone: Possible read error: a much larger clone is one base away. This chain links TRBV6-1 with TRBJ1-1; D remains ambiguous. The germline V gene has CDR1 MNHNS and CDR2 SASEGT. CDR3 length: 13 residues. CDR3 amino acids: CASRGLFNTEDFF. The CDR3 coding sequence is TGTGCCAGCAGAGGCCTGTTTAACACTGAAGATTTCTTT.

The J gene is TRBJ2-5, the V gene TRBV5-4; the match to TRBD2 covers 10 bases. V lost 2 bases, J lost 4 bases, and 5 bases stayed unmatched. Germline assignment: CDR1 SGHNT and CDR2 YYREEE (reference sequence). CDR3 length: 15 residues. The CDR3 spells CASSFGSSGRETQYF. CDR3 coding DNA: TGTGCCAGCAGCTTCGGGTCTAGCGGGAGAGAGACCCAGTACTTC.

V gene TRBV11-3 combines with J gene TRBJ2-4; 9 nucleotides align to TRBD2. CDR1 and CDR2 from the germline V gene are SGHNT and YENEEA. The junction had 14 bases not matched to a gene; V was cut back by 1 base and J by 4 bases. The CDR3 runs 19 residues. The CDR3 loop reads CASSLGARIAGVTKNIQYF. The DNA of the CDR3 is TGTGCCAGCAGCTTAGGGGCTCGAATAGCGGGAGTAACAAAAAACATTCAGTACTTC.

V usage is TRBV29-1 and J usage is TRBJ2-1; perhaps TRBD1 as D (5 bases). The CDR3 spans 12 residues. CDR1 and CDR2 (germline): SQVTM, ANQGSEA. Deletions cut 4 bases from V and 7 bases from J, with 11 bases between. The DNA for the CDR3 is TGCAGCGTTGGTCCGCAGGGAAATGAGCAGTTCTTC. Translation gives CSVGPQGNEQFF.

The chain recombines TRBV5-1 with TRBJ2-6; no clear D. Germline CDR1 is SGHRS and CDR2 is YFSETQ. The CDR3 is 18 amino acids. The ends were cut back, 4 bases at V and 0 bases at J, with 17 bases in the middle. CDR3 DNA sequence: TGCGCCAGCAGCGGGGATTACAACTGGTACTCTGGGGCCAACGTCCTGACTTTC. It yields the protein CASSGDYNWYSGANVLTF.

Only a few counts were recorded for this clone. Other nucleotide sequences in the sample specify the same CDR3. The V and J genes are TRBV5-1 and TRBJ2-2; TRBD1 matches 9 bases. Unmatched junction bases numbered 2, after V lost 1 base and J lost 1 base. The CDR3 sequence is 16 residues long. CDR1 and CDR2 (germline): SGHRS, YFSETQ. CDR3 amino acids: CASSLMGQGNTGELFF. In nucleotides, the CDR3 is TGCGCCAGCAGCTTGATGGGACAGGGGAACACCGGGGAGCTGTTTTTT.

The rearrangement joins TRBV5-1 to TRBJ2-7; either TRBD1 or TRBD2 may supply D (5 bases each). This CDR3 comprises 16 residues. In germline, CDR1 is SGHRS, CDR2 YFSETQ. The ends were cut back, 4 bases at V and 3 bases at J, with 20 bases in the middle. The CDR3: CASSPLRGEWGYEQYF. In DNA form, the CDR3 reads TGCGCCAGCAGCCCGTTGCGAGGGGAATGGGGCTACGAGCAGTACTTC.

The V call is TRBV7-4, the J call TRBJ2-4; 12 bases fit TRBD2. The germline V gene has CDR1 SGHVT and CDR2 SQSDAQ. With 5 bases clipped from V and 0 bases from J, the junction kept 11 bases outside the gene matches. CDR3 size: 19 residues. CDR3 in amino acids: CASSDRTSGANLAKNIQYF. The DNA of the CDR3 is TGTGCCAGCAGCGACCGGACTAGCGGGGCTAACCTAGCCAAAAACATTCAGTACTTC. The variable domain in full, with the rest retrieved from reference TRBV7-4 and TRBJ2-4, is GAGVSQSPRYKVAKRGRDVALRCDSISGHVTLYWYRQTLGQGSEVLTYSQSDAQRDKSGRPSGRFSAERPERSVSTLKIQRTEQGDSAVYLCASSDRTSGANLAKNIQYFGAGTRLSVL.

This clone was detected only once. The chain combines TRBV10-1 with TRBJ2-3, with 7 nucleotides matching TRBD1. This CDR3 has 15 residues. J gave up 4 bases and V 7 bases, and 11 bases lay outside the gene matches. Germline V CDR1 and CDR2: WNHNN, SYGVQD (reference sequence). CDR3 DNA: TGCGCCAGCACCTCCGGGACAGTGGGACCAGATACGCAGTATTTT. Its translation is CASTSGTVGPDTQYF.

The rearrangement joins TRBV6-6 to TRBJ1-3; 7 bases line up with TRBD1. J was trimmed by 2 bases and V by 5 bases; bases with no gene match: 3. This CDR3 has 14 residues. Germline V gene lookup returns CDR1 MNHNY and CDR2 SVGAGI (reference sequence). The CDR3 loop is CASSRGQPGNTIYF. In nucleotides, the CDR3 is TGTGCCAGCAGTAGGGGACAGCCTGGAAACACCATATATTTT.

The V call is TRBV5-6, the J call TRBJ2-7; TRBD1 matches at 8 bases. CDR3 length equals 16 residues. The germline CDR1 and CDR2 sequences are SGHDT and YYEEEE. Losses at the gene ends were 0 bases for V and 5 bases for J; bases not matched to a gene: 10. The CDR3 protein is CASSLDWGRGLNEQYF. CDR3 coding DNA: TGTGCCAGCAGCTTGGATTGGGGCAGGGGGCTCAACGAGCAGTACTTC.